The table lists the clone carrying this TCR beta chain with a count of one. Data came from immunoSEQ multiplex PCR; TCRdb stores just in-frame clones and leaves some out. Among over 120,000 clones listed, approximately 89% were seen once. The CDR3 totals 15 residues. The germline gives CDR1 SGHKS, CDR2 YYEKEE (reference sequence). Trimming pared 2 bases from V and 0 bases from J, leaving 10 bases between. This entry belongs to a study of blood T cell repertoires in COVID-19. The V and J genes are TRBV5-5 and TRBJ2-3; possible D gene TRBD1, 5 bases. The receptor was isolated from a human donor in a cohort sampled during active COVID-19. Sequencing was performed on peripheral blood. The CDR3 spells CASSFGSGSTDTQYF. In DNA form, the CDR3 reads TGTGCCAGCAGCTTTGGGTCAGGGAGCACAGATACGCAGTATTTT.